Below are 27 T cell receptor beta chains sequenced from a single sample in a study of shared clonotypes between healthy human individuals. Sequenced by immunoSEQ multiplex PCR; TCRdb stores in-frame clones only, minus some. The repertoire consists of about 460,000 clones, with 60% to 80% occurring once and the leading ten covering 12%. Source material: PBMCs. The receptors shown here come from a woman aged 40-49 years in good health. Some clones in this sample may be carry-over from other donors' samples.

This clone was counted many times. V and J are TRBV10-2 and TRBJ2-5, with TRBD2 matching 8 bases. Germline V gives CDR1 WSHSY, CDR2 SAAADI. This CDR3 comprises 16 residues. The V and J ends lost 2 bases and 3 bases, in that order; junction bases with no gene match: 8. The DNA of the CDR3 is TGCGCCAGCAGTGAGCTCCCGGGACTAGGGGAAGAGACCCAGTACTTC. Its protein is CASSELPGLGEETQYF.

This clone was picked up one time. The chain links TRBV25-1 to TRBJ2-5, with 8 bases aligning to TRBD2. The CDR3 runs 18 residues. Germline V lookup: CDR1 MGHDK, CDR2 SYGVNS. Germline trimming cut 7 bases from V and 3 bases from J; bases unmatched to any gene: 19. The DNA of the CDR3 is TGTGCCAGCACCCCTTTAGCGGGATCGGCTAGTTGGGAAGAGACCCAGTACTTC. It yields the protein CASTPLAGSASWEETQYF.

The rearrangement joins TRBV5-6 to TRBJ2-7, with 7 nucleotides matching TRBD2. CDR3 length: 16 amino acids. Losses at the gene ends were 3 bases for V and 4 bases for J; bases not matched to a gene: 13. CDR1 is SGHDT, CDR2 YYEEEE, per germline. This chain's CDR3 is CASSSRTSGGSYEQYF. The CDR3 bases are TGTGCCAGCAGCTCCCGGACGTCGGGGGGATCATACGAGCAGTACTTC.

The chain carries TRBV2 and TRBJ1-5; a weak D match, TRBD1 (5 bases). Germline V gene lookup returns CDR1 SNHLY and CDR2 FYNNEI. The CDR3 sequence is 15 residues long. Trimming removed 4 bases at V and 0 bases at J, with 10 bases between. The CDR3 loop is CASSGQYYSNQPQHF. In DNA, the CDR3 is TGTGCCAGCAGTGGACAGTATTATAGCAATCAGCCCCAGCATTTT.

The gene calls are TRBV5-1 and TRBJ2-2; D is possibly TRBD2 (5 bases). The CDR3 has 17 amino acids. V was pared by 6 bases and J by 2 bases, with 20 bases between. CDR1 and CDR2 from the germline V gene are SGHRS and YFSETQ. The CDR3 sequence: CASTGGLLPGNTGELFF. CDR3 sequence (DNA): TGCGCCAGCACAGGTGGCCTGCTACCGGGAAACACCGGGGAGCTGTTTTTT.

About this clone itself: A read error is likely, as this CDR3 ends without the conserved phenylalanine or tryptophan. V gene TRBV5-1 combines with J gene TRBJ1-2; 9 bases line up with TRBD1. CDR3 length: 15 residues. Germline CDR1 is SGHRS and CDR2 is YFSETQ. V was clipped by 0 bases and J by 7 bases; unmatched bases: 7. Here the CDR3 reads CASSLDPWTGAGYTL. The CDR3 DNA reads as TGCGCCAGCAGCTTGGACCCTTGGACAGGGGCTGGCTACACCCTC.

V gene TRBV4-1 combines with J gene TRBJ2-3; the match to TRBD1 covers 9 bases. The CDR3 is 15 residues long. CDR1 is MGHRA and CDR2 is YSYEKL in the germline V gene. V dropped 5 bases and J dropped 2; count of bases not matched to a gene: 5. CDR3 loop: CASSKGQGITDTQYF. CDR3 DNA: TGCGCCAGCAGCAAGGGACAGGGAATCACAGATACGCAGTATTTT.

The CDR3 reads CASSNEGQGGGLVKLFF. Written as DNA, the CDR3 is TGTGCCAGCAGCAATGAGGGACAGGGGGGCGGCTTGGTAAAACTGTTTTTT. The chain has TRBV2 and TRBJ1-4; 11 bases map to TRBD1. Looked up from germline, CDR1 is SNHLY and CDR2 is FYNNEI. Trimming at V came to 6 bases and at J to 10 bases, leaving 16 bases not matched to a gene. This CDR3 has 17 residues.

The chain combines TRBV27 with TRBJ2-7, with a possible D match to TRBD1 (6 bases). V was cut by 5 bases and J by 2 bases, with 13 bases left in between. The CDR3 consists of 14 residues. Looked up from germline, CDR1 is MNHEY and CDR2 is SMNVEV (reference sequence). CDR3 coding DNA: TGTGCCAGCAGTCTCGACCGGGACACCTACGAGCAGTACTTC. Protein: CASSLDRDTYEQYF.

V usage is TRBV7-2 and J usage is TRBJ2-4; 8 bases map to TRBD2. Unmatched junction bases numbered 17, after V lost 5 bases and J lost 2 bases. In germline, CDR1 is SGHTA, CDR2 FQGNSA. CDR3 length equals 19 residues. This CDR3 reads CASSPGPGRARWSKNIQYF. The CDR3 DNA is TGTGCCAGCAGCCCAGGCCCCGGGAGGGCCAGGTGGTCCAAAAACATTCAGTACTTC.

The chain recombines TRBV19 with TRBJ2-5; TRBD2 matches at 7 bases. CDR3 length: 14 residues. V was pared by 8 bases and J by 9 bases, with 15 bases of the junction left unmatched. Germline CDR1 reads LNHDA; CDR2 reads SQIVND (reference sequence). The CDR3 spells CASPMCGGERAQYF. In DNA form, the CDR3 reads TGTGCCAGTCCGATGTGCGGGGGTGAGAGGGCCCAGTACTTC.

This clone was recorded a few times. This chain uses TRBV7-9 with TRBJ1-1, with TRBD1 matching over 8 bases. Losses at the gene ends were 2 bases for V and 5 bases for J; bases not matched to a gene: 10. The V gene's germline CDR1 is SEHNR and CDR2 FQNEAQ (reference sequence). This CDR3 is built from 16 residues. The CDR3 is CASSLTSGTGGTEAFF. In DNA, the CDR3 is TGTGCCAGCAGCTTAACATCAGGGACAGGAGGGACTGAAGCTTTCTTT.

The gene calls are TRBV4-1 and TRBJ1-5, with D hard to call. The V gene lost 0 bases and the J gene lost 4 bases, with 7 bases spanning the gap. The CDR3 covers 14 residues. The germline V gene has CDR1 MGHRA and CDR2 YSYEKL. The CDR3 DNA is TGCGCCAGCAGCCAAGATGAAGGAAATCAGCCCCAGCATTTT. Translated, it gives CASSQDEGNQPQHF.

For this clone: The sample carries other DNA sequences with the same CDR3. CDR3 bases: TGCGCCAGCAGCTTGGGGGCGGGTGAGACCTACGAGCAGTACTTC. Amino acids: CASSLGAGETYEQYF. This sequence joins TRBV5-1 and TRBJ2-7; a possible D gene is TRBD2 (5 bases). The CDR3 is made up of 15 amino acids. V lost 0 bases and J lost 2, with 12 bases in between. Germline assignment: CDR1 SGHRS and CDR2 YFSETQ.

V gene TRBV14 combines with J gene TRBJ2-7; 8 bases are a match to TRBD1. The V gene's germline CDR1 is SGHDN and CDR2 FVKESK. The CDR3 runs to 14 residues. The V and J ends lost 4 bases and 4 bases, in that order; junction bases with no gene match: 6. The CDR3 DNA is TGTGCCAGCAGCCTCCAGGGGGCTTGGTACGAGCAGTACTTC. Translated: CASSLQGAWYEQYF.

CDR3 in amino acids: CASSHSSGATGELFF. In nucleotides, the CDR3 is TGTGCCAGCAGCCATTCCTCGGGGGCCACCGGGGAGCTGTTTTTT. This chain links TRBV7-3 with TRBJ2-2; D is perhaps TRBD1 or TRBD2 (6 bases each). V shed 5 bases and J shed 4 bases, with 14 bases lying between them. Germline V gene sequence: CDR1 SGHTA, CDR2 FQGTGA. The CDR3 consists of 15 residues.

This chain links TRBV29-1 with TRBJ1-4; no clear D. Germline CDR1 reads SQVTM; CDR2 reads ANQGSEA. V was shortened by 4 bases and J by 4 bases, with 13 bases between the two germline ends. The CDR3 has 14 residues. CDR3 sequence: CSVVVFGFNEKLFF. CDR3 nucleotides: TGCAGCGTTGTGGTGTTCGGCTTTAATGAAAAACTGTTTTTT.

The V and J genes are TRBV5-6 and TRBJ2-5, with D possibly matching TRBD1 (6 bases). The CDR3 runs to 16 residues. CDR1 and CDR2 (germline): SGHDT, YYEEEE. Trimming left V 2 bases short and J 4 bases short, with 18 bases between. The CDR3 nucleotides read TGTGCCAGCAGCTTTTCAGGGGTCCATGAGGTAGAGACCCAGTACTTC. This translates into CASSFSGVHEVETQYF.

This chain connects TRBV7-2 to TRBJ2-5; 8 bases align to TRBD1. Trimming removed 5 bases from V and 4 bases from J; junction bases left unmatched: 9. The CDR3 has 15 residues. Germline V CDR1 and CDR2: SGHTA, FQGNSA. The CDR3 here is CASSMRTGWRETQYF. For the CDR3, the DNA is TGTGCCAGCAGCATGCGGACAGGGTGGCGAGAGACCCAGTACTTC.

This clone has a handful of counts. The chain is built from TRBV18 and TRBJ2-2; perhaps TRBD2 as D (6 bases). The V gene's germline CDR1 is KGHSH and CDR2 LQKENI. The length of the CDR3 is 17 residues. The V end lost 4 bases, the J end lost 6 bases, and 21 bases lay between the germline ends. CDR3 amino acids: CASSQALTNTSPGELFF. CDR3 DNA: TGTGCCAGCTCACAGGCCCTCACGAATACTAGCCCCGGGGAGCTGTTTTTT.

The chain is built from TRBV9 and TRBJ2-2; D is unresolved. From germline, CDR1 is SGDLS and CDR2 YYNGEE. V was clipped by 0 bases and J by 0 bases, with 9 bases between them. CDR3 length: 16 residues. In DNA form, the CDR3 reads TGTGCCAGCAGCGTAGTAGGTAGGGCGAACACCGGGGAGCTGTTTTTT. It yields the protein CASSVVGRANTGELFF.

This clone was seen repeatedly, ten times or more. Other DNA sequences within the sample encode an identical CDR3. The chain recombines TRBV6-1 with TRBJ1-5; 9 bases are shared with TRBD1. V lost 6 bases and J lost 4; bases outside the gene matches: 7. The CDR3 spans 15 residues. From germline, CDR1 is MNHNS and CDR2 SASEGT. The CDR3 region has the DNA TGTGCCAGCAGGCTTCCGGGACAGGGAAATCAGCCCCAGCATTTT. It specifies CASRLPGQGNQPQHF.

This chain links TRBV9 with TRBJ1-1; D is ambiguous. The ends were cut back, 0 bases at V and 0 bases at J, with 9 bases in the middle. The V gene's germline CDR1 is SGDLS and CDR2 YYNGEE. CDR3 length: 15 residues. CDR3 loop: CASSVAGGMNTEAFF. Written as DNA, the CDR3 is TGTGCCAGCAGCGTAGCCGGAGGAATGAACACTGAAGCTTTCTTT.

This clone occurred a few times. The chain employs TRBV18 and TRBJ1-1; a possible D gene is TRBD1 (6 bases). The length of the CDR3 is 14 residues. The germline gives CDR1 KGHSH, CDR2 LQKENI. V was pared by 6 bases and J by 7 bases, with 18 bases between. The CDR3 nucleotides read TGTGCCAGCTCGAATTTGCAGGGGCAAATTGAAGCTTTCTTT. It is translated as CASSNLQGQIEAFF.

The chain joins TRBV7-2 to TRBJ2-1; 7 bases map to TRBD2. CDR3 length: 16 amino acids. Losses at the gene ends were 4 bases for V and 5 bases for J; bases not matched to a gene: 11. Germline assignment: CDR1 SGHTA and CDR2 FQGNSA. The CDR3 sequence: CASSSRVRERDNEQFF. For the CDR3, the DNA is TGTGCCAGCAGCTCAAGGGTGCGGGAGCGCGACAATGAGCAGTTCTTC. The variable domain in full, completed from reference TRBV7-2 and TRBJ2-1, reads GAGVSQSPSNKVTEKGKDVELRCDPISGHTALYWYRQSLGQGLEFLIYFQGNSAPDKSGLPSDRFSAERTGGSVSTLTIQRTQQEDSAVYLCASSSRVRERDNEQFFGPGTRLTVL.

The rearrangement links TRBV6-1 to TRBJ2-7, with 8 bases lining up with TRBD1. The CDR3 has 14 amino acids. Trimming at V came to 6 bases and at J to 3 bases, leaving 7 bases not matched to a gene. CDR1 MNHNS and CDR2 SASEGT come from the germline V gene. CDR3 amino acids: CASRTHRGDYEQYF. The CDR3 DNA reads TGTGCCAGCAGGACACACAGGGGGGACTACGAGCAGTACTTC.

The genes are TRBV29-1 and TRBJ2-2, with 8 positions matching TRBD2. Unmatched junction bases numbered 4, after V lost 3 bases and J lost 4 bases. The CDR3 consists of 14 residues. CDR1 is SQVTM and CDR2 is ANQGSEA in the germline V gene. The CDR3 DNA follows: TGCAGCGTTGACCCGGGAGGGGGCACCGGGGAGCTGTTTTTT. It codes for CSVDPGGGTGELFF.